The clone carrying this TCR beta chain came up a few times. The entry originates in a study of blood T cell repertoires in COVID-19. Study information: Italy, Spain and the United States were the sources of the convalescent and acute COVID-19 samples.

Per the authors' pipeline: Reference gene primer amplification gave nucleated cell count estimates. Libraries were prepared by immunoSEQ multiplex PCR; TCRdb keeps only in-frame clonotypes and omits some of them. D and trimming come from the DNA, and the V and J calls and clone size come from that table. Among around 150,000 clones listed, approximately 84% were seen once. The TCR was taken from a woman older than 75 with acute or convalescent COVID-19. The sample comprised peripheral blood.

Here the CDR3 DNA reads TGTGCCAGCAGCTTACAGGGGGAGAAAGAGACCCAGTACTTC. This translates into CASSLQGEKETQYF. The J gene is TRBJ2-5, the V gene TRBV13; TRBD1 agrees at 7 bases. J was trimmed by 3 bases and V by 2 bases; bases with no gene match: 3. In germline, CDR1 is PRHDT, CDR2 FYEKMQ (reference sequence). The CDR3 is made up of 14 amino acids.